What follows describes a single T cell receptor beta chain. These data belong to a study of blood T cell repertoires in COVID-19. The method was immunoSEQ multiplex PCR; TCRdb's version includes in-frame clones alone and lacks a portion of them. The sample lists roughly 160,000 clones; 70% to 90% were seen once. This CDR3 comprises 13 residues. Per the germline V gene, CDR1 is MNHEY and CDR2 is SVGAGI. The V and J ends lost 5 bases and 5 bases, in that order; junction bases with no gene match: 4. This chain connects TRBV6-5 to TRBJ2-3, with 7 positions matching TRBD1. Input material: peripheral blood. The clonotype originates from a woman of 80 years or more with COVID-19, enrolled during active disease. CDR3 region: CASSTGAGDTQYF. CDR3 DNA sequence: TGTGCCAGCAGTACAGGGGCGGGAGATACGCAGTATTTT.